A selection of T cell receptor beta chains follows, all from one sample in a study of T cells in Graves' hyperthyroidism and ophthalmopathy. From the multiplex PCR reads, TCRdb called clonotypes with MiXCR, one entry per CDR3 protein. The sample consists of about 200,000 distinct CDR3 sequences, 17% of them appearing once. Material: blood. Receptors originate from a woman between 45 and 65 years old with Graves' hyperthyroidism. Each CDR3 is given with its conserved first and last residue. D genes are given only for firm matches. Rows give clone size only sometimes, using once, few, many, or a class for an expanded clone.

V gene,D gene,J gene,clone size,CDR3 DNA,CDR3 protein
TRBV30,-,TRBJ2-5,-,TGTGCCTGGAGTGTACGGGGGAGGCAAGAGACCCAGTACTTC,CAWSVRGRQETQYF
TRBV7-6,-,TRBJ1-5,many,TGTGCCAGCAGCCCCGAACGGACGGTTCAGCCCCAGCATTTT,CASSPERTVQPQHF
TRBV24-1,-,TRBJ2-2,few,TGTGCCACCAGTGGAGGTCGGATGAACACCGGGGAGCTGTTTTTT,CATSGGRMNTGELFF
TRBV29-1,-,TRBJ1-1,many,TGCAGCCCGACAGTAACTGAAGCTTTCTTT,CSPTVTEAFF
TRBV6-9,TRBD1,TRBJ2-5,-,TGTGCCAGCAGTTCAAGTTTCGATTGGGACAGCCAAGAGACCCAGTACTTC,CASSSSFDWDSQETQYF
TRBV30,-,TRBJ1-6,few,TGTGCCTGGAGAAAGTCGAGGGAATCACCCCTCCACTTT,CAWRKSRESPLHF
TRBV4-1,TRBD2,TRBJ2-1,many,TGCGCCAGCAGCCAAGATACTAGCGGGTACAATGAGCAGTTCTTC,CASSQDTSGYNEQFF
TRBV20-1,TRBD2,TRBJ2-1,many,TGCAGTGCTAGAGTTCCGGGACTAGCGGGAAGGAGCTCCTACAATGAGCAGTTCTTC,CSARVPGLAGRSSYNEQFF
TRBV5-1,TRBD2,TRBJ2-5,few,TGCGCCAGCAGCTCAGCGGGAGGGCCGACCCAGTACTTC,CASSSAGGPTQYF
TRBV6-1,-,TRBJ2-7,many,TGTGCCAGCAGTTCCATCTACGAGCAGTACTTC,CASSSIYEQYF
TRBV18,TRBD1,TRBJ2-7,-,TGTGCCAGCTCACCAGAGGGACAGTTCTCCTACGAGCAGTACTTC,CASSPEGQFSYEQYF
TRBV3-1,-,TRBJ1-3,-,TGTGCCAGCAGCCAAGATCTAGCGGGGGCCTCTGGAAACACCATATATTTT,CASSQDLAGASGNTIYF
TRBV6-1,TRBD1,TRBJ2-2,many,TGTGCCAGCAGTCCTAGGGACAGAGCGAACACCGGGGAGCTGTTTTTT,CASSPRDRANTGELFF
TRBV12-3/TRBV12-4,TRBD1,TRBJ1-1,many,TGTGCCAGCAGTTCGCGGACAGGGTGGACTGAAGCTTTCTTT,CASSSRTGWTEAFF
TRBV13,-,TRBJ1-2,-,TGTGCCAGCAGCTCTAGAGCGACCGGGCCCCCTGATGGCTACACCTTC,CASSSRATGPPDGYTF
TRBV11-2,TRBD2,TRBJ2-3,many,TGTGCCAGCAGCTCAAACCCTCTTGCGGGAGGGCGGGGAGATACGCAGTATTTT,CASSSNPLAGGRGDTQYF
TRBV3-1,-,TRBJ2-7,few,TGTGCCAGCAGCCAATCCGGGATTAGCTACGAGCAGTACTTC,CASSQSGISYEQYF
TRBV12-3/TRBV12-4,TRBD2,TRBJ2-3,many,TGTGCCAGCAGGAAAGCGGGAGGTGCAGATACGCAGTATTTT,CASRKAGGADTQYF
TRBV11-3,TRBD1,TRBJ2-3,-,TGTGCCAGCAGTCAAGGACAGGGGACTACGCAGTATTTT,CASSQGQGTTQYF
TRBV28,TRBD2,TRBJ2-7,many,TGTGCCAGCAGTCCGCGACTAGCGGGAAGGAGAGGGTACGAGCAGTACTTC,CASSPRLAGRRGYEQYF
TRBV10-3,TRBD2,TRBJ2-3,-,TGTGCCATCAGGACTAGCGGGAGCGATACGCAGTATTTT,CAIRTSGSDTQYF
TRBV27,-,TRBJ2-3,-,TGTGCCAGCAGTTGGGAGAGACCCACAGATACGCAGTATTTT,CASSWERPTDTQYF
TRBV27,-,TRBJ1-5,many,TGTGCCAGCAGTCTCGGCAGGGGACGCAATCAGCCCCAGCATTTT,CASSLGRGRNQPQHF
TRBV24-1,-,TRBJ2-4,-,TGTGCCACCAGTGATAAGGGGGTAGCCAAAAACATTCAGTACTTC,CATSDKGVAKNIQYF
TRBV14,-,TRBJ1-1,-,TGTGCCAGCAGCCAAGGGAGGGCAGGGTCCACTGAAGCTTTCTTT,CASSQGRAGSTEAFF
TRBV6-1,-,TRBJ1-5,-,TGTGCCAGCAGTGGCTTAGGCAATCAGCCCCAGCATTTT,CASSGLGNQPQHF
TRBV2,-,TRBJ1-2,-,TGTGCCAGCAGTACACAGGCAGGGCTCTCTGGCTACACCTTC,CASSTQAGLSGYTF
TRBV27,TRBD1,TRBJ2-2,-,TGTGCCAGCAAGATTCAGGGGGCGCGGGCTAGCGGGGAGCTGTTTTTT,CASKIQGARASGELFF
TRBV19,TRBD1,TRBJ2-4,few,TGTGCCAGTAGTACGTCAGGGGGCGCGAACATTCAGTACTTC,CASSTSGGANIQYF
TRBV3-1,-,TRBJ2-5,many,TGTGCCAGCAGCCGGGACGTCGAGCGGGTCCAAGAGACCCAGTACTTC,CASSRDVERVQETQYF
TRBV6-5,-,TRBJ1-2,many,TGTGCCAGCAGTTACTTGACAGGTCCTAACTATGGCTACACCTTC,CASSYLTGPNYGYTF
TRBV12-3/TRBV12-4,-,TRBJ2-7,many,TGTGCCAGCAGCCCCGACCCCTGGGGCTCCTACGAGCAGTACTTC,CASSPDPWGSYEQYF
TRBV6-1,-,TRBJ1-2,-,TGTGCCAGCAGTGAGTGGGGTTCGGCGTTTGACTATGGCTACACCTTC,CASSEWGSAFDYGYTF
TRBV18,-,TRBJ2-3,many,TGTGCCAGCTCACCACCTGGAAGTCCAGATACGCAGTATTTT,CASSPPGSPDTQYF
TRBV28,-,TRBJ1-5,few,TGTGCCAGCGGAAGTGGGGGGTTCAATCAGCCCCAGCATTTT,CASGSGGFNQPQHF
TRBV6-2/TRBV6-3,TRBD2,TRBJ2-7,many,TGTGCCAGCAGCTCCACAATTCGCGGGCTACTAGCGGGAGTAAGCGAGCAGTACTTC,CASSSTIRGLLAGVSEQYF
TRBV18,-,TRBJ1-4,many,TGTGCCAGCTCCCCCCGACGGAGGGATGAAAAACTGTTTTTT,CASSPRRRDEKLFF
TRBV2,TRBD2,TRBJ2-7,-,TGTGCCAGCAGGGCGGGAGGGGTTTACGAGCAGTACTTC,CASRAGGVYEQYF
TRBV10-1,-,TRBJ2-3,-,TGCGCCAGCAGTGGTACGCGAGATACGCAGTATTTT,CASSGTRDTQYF
TRBV28,-,TRBJ2-3,many,TGTGCCTCTCAAGAGGGCACAGATACGCAGTATTTT,CASQEGTDTQYF
TRBV6-5,-,TRBJ2-1,-,TGTGCCAGCAGTTACAGGGCGAGCTATGAGCAGTTCTTC,CASSYRASYEQFF
TRBV12-3/TRBV12-4,-,TRBJ2-6,few,TGTGCCAGCACCCTGTGGGGCGGGGCCAACGTCCTGACTTTC,CASTLWGGANVLTF
TRBV28,TRBD2,TRBJ2-2,many,TGTGCCAGCAGCTTGATAGCGGGAGGGGGAACCGGGGAGCTGTTTTTT,CASSLIAGGGTGELFF
TRBV4-2,-,TRBJ2-3,-,TGTGCCAGCGGACAAAGCGGCAACACAGATACGCAGTATTTT,CASGQSGNTDTQYF
TRBV2,TRBD2,TRBJ2-7,many,TGTGCCAGCAGTACTAGCGGGAGGGCCCACGAGCAGTACTTC,CASSTSGRAHEQYF
TRBV11-1,-,TRBJ1-1,many,TGTGCCAGCAGCCCACAAACAGTTATGAACACTGAAGCTTTCTTT,CASSPQTVMNTEAFF
TRBV5-1,-,TRBJ1-5,many,TGCGCCAGCAGCTTGACACCTAATAGCAATCAGCCCCAGCATTTT,CASSLTPNSNQPQHF
TRBV11-2,-,TRBJ1-3,many,TGTGCCAGCAGCTTAGGCCCCGGACTTTCTGGAAACACCATATATTTT,CASSLGPGLSGNTIYF
TRBV20-1,-,TRBJ2-7,many,TGCAGTGCTAGGAAAACAGGGTTCGGCGACTACGAGCAGTACTTC,CSARKTGFGDYEQYF
TRBV6-1,-,TRBJ2-1,many,TGTGCCAGCAGTGAAATGACCTTCACGCAGGCCTACAATGAGCAGTTCTTC,CASSEMTFTQAYNEQFF
TRBV5-1,TRBD1,TRBJ2-7,few,TGCGCCAGCAGCTTGCGTACAGGGGACCACGAGCAGTACTTC,CASSLRTGDHEQYF
TRBV10-1,-,TRBJ2-1,-,TGCGCCAGCAGTATAGGACGGACGGGTAGAATACAGTTCTTC,CASSIGRTGRIQFF
TRBV14,TRBD2,TRBJ2-7,many,TGTGCCAGCAGCCAAGTTTTGGGACTAGAGGTTTCCGAGCAGTACTTC,CASSQVLGLEVSEQYF
TRBV10-3,TRBD2,TRBJ2-1,many,TGTGCCATCAGAGGAGCCCGGGGGGAAGGCAATGAGCAGTTCTTC,CAIRGARGEGNEQFF
TRBV19,-,TRBJ2-1,-,TGTGCCAGTAGTACAGAGACTCTCACCTACAATGAGCAGTTCTTC,CASSTETLTYNEQFF
TRBV7-3,TRBD1,TRBJ2-3,many,TGTGCCAGCAGCTTGGGGACAGGGGCGCAGTATTTT,CASSLGTGAQYF
TRBV6-1,-,TRBJ2-7,many,TGTGCCAGCAGTGTACGACTAGGGAGCTTCGGCGAGCAGTACTTC,CASSVRLGSFGEQYF
TRBV24-1,-,TRBJ2-1,many,TGTGCCACCAGTGACAGGACCACAAGCTCCTACAATGAGCAGTTCTTC,CATSDRTTSSYNEQFF
TRBV10-3,-,TRBJ2-5,many,TGTGCCATCAGAGGCGGGCAGGGGGGCCAAGAGACCCAGTACTTC,CAIRGGQGGQETQYF
TRBV5-6,-,TRBJ1-1,many,TGTGCCAGCAGCTTCGGACCTAATGAAGCTTTCTTT,CASSFGPNEAFF